This T cell receptor (beta chain) comes out of a study of CD8 T cells in ankylosing spondylitis (dated by TCRdb to 2016 to 2017). Background on the whole study: The study set out to find disease-linked TCR variants by profiling T cell receptor beta repertoires in ankylosing spondylitis patients and healthy donors. The full study cohort comprised around 23 ankylosing spondylitis patients and over 95 healthy donors. Peripheral blood was sampled, and synovial fluid was additionally collected from ankylosing spondylitis patients. Study-wide conclusions, independent of this receptor: The disease-linked clones were reported to be significantly enriched in matched synovial fluid samples from ankylosing spondylitis patients. The disease-linked clones showed a CD8+ phenotype and occurred at relatively low frequencies in peripheral blood. Some motif variants were previously reported in synovial fluid and blood of reactive arthritis patients, suggesting common disease-initiation mechanisms. A TCR beta motif made up of several highly homologous amino acid variants appeared to be characteristic of blood from ankylosing spondylitis patients.

There are many counts of this clonotype. Its antigen target is currently unknown. The input lacks base qualities; no much larger clone sits a single base away. The germline V gene sets CDR1 to MNHEY and CDR2 to SVGEGT. The junction carries 17 bases between V and J, which are trimmed by 6 bases and 0 bases respectively. Reading from cysteine to phenylalanine, the CDR3 counts 16 amino acids. The entry retains the CDR3 DNA only, 48 bases that are in frame from base 1. Sequencing relied on an Illumina HiSeq 2500. TCR beta libraries were prepared by quantitative 5'-RACE with molecular barcodes. As for how the authors treated the data: A new computational method, built on a probabilistic model of VDJ rearrangement, was used to identify disease-linked TCR variants. TCRdb took the public reads, trimmed them with fastp at Q25, ran MiXCR for clone calling and kept in-frame beta chains. Each entry is one CDR3 protein sequence, shown with its most common DNA and genes. In this record, the V and J calls reflect TCRdb's handling and not the investigators' own analysis. The sample table lists around 490,000 distinct CDR3 sequences, approximately 5.3% of them with a count of one. The ten biggest clones cover roughly 3.2% of the sample.

The material sequenced was blood, either unsorted or a sorted T cell fraction (not recorded which). The V gene is TRBV6-2 or TRBV6-3 and the J gene is TRBJ1-2; a confident D gene designation cannot be given. The sequence derives from a male donor with ankylosing spondylitis. This receptor carries the CDR3 CASSLQKRRPNYGYTF. The DNA reads as follows: TGTGCCAGCAGCCTCCAGAAACGTCGGCCTAACTATGGCTACACCTTC.